This entry lists 10 T cell receptor beta chains sequenced from one sample in a study of cytomegalovirus exposure and HLA in healthy donors. The PCR used 60 Vbeta and 13 Jbeta primers. Assay used: immunoSEQ multiplex PCR; TCRdb lists only in-frame clones, some missing. The sample carries some 95,000 clones, about four fifths recorded once. Sequenced: PBMCs. The receptors derive from a woman aged 40-49 years in good health and CMV-seropositive.

This clone was counted a single time. CDR3 DNA sequence: TGCGCCAGCAGCTTCTCCGGACAGGGGGTGGATACGCAGTATTTT. Its translation: CASSFSGQGVDTQYF. This chain uses TRBV5-1 with TRBJ2-3, with 10 bases matching TRBD1. The V gene's germline CDR1 is SGHRS and CDR2 YFSETQ. This CDR3 is built from 15 residues. The J segment lost 6 bases and the V segment lost 2 bases, leaving 6 bases of the junction unmatched.

The chain is built from TRBV5-1 and TRBJ2-3; D might be TRBD1 (6 bases). CDR1 SGHRS and CDR2 YFSETQ come from the germline V gene. CDR3 length: 17 residues. Trimming shortened V by 0 bases and J by 5 bases, and 19 bases separated the two germline ends. The CDR3, as DNA: TGCGCCAGCAGCTTGGTGGGGGCCCGAATGCATGGAGATACGCAGTATTTT. Translating it yields CASSLVGARMHGDTQYF.

The chain uses TRBV7-9 and TRBJ2-7; 9 positions agree with TRBD2. The germline V gene encodes CDR1 SEHNR and CDR2 FQNEAQ (reference sequence). Losses at the gene ends were 1 base for V and 9 bases for J; bases not matched to a gene: 1. The CDR3 consists of 12 residues. The CDR3 DNA reads as TGTGCCAGCAGCTTAGATAGCGGGAGGCAGTACTTC. Protein product: CASSLDSGRQYF.

The chain joins TRBV5-6 to TRBJ2-7; 8 bases fit TRBD1. Germline assignment: CDR1 SGHDT and CDR2 YYEEEE. J lost 5 bases, V lost 2 bases, and 6 bases had no gene match. CDR3 length: 14 amino acids. The CDR3 region is CASSLLSGGDEQYF. DNA for the CDR3: TGTGCCAGCAGCTTATTATCAGGGGGCGACGAGCAGTACTTC.

V gene TRBV28 combines with J gene TRBJ2-7, with a weak D call TRBD2 (5 bases). Germline V gene lookup returns CDR1 MDHEN and CDR2 SYDVKM. Trimming left V 6 bases short and J 5 bases short, with 14 bases between. The CDR3 loop spans 13 amino acids. In DNA, the CDR3 is TGTGCCAGCAGCCGGCAAGCGGTCGACGAGCAGTACTTC. Encoded protein: CASSRQAVDEQYF.

The CDR3 reads CASSQSGGVGSGEKLFF. In nucleotides, the CDR3 is TGCGCCAGCAGCCAAAGTGGAGGAGTCGGTAGTGGTGAAAAACTGTTTTTT. This chain joins TRBV4-1 and TRBJ1-4, with D unresolved. V dropped 2 bases and J dropped 7 bases, with 20 bases sitting between them. The CDR3 is made up of 17 amino acids. Germline CDR1 MGHRA, CDR2 YSYEKL.

The CDR3 DNA reads as TGCGCCAGCAGCAGCCGACCGGGACAGAGTAATTCACCCCTCCACTTT. Its translation is CASSSRPGQSNSPLHF. The chain carries TRBV5-1 and TRBJ1-6, with 7 bases that match TRBD1. After removal of 4 bases from V and 6 bases from J, the junction contained 10 bases not matched to a gene. The CDR3 contains 16 residues. In germline, CDR1 is SGHRS, CDR2 YFSETQ.

This chain links TRBV6-4 with TRBJ2-2; 7 nucleotides align to TRBD1. Trimming cost V 8 bases and J 0 bases; bases outside gene matches: 3. This CDR3 contains 14 residues. Germline V gives CDR1 MRHNA, CDR2 SNTAGT. This chain's CDR3 is CASGQGANTGELFF. CDR3 DNA: TGTGCCAGCGGGCAGGGGGCGAACACCGGGGAGCTGTTTTTT.

The table lists this clone with a count of one. The rearrangement links TRBV18 to TRBJ2-7; 9 bases are a match to TRBD2. CDR1 is KGHSH, CDR2 LQKENI, per germline. V shed 4 bases and J 1 base; nucleotides not matched to a gene: 8. This CDR3 contains 16 residues. The CDR3 DNA follows: TGTGCCAGCTCACTGGATTGGCTAGCGGGATCCTACGAGCAGTACTTC. Translating gives CASSLDWLAGSYEQYF.

The chain joins TRBV27 to TRBJ2-7; D is unresolved. CDR3 length: 12 amino acids. Germline V lookup: CDR1 MNHEY, CDR2 SMNVEV (reference sequence). Deletions cut 4 bases from V and 0 bases from J, with 4 bases between. The DNA of the CDR3 is TGTGCCAGCAGTTCAGTCTCCTACGAGCAGTACTTC. It translates to CASSSVSYEQYF.